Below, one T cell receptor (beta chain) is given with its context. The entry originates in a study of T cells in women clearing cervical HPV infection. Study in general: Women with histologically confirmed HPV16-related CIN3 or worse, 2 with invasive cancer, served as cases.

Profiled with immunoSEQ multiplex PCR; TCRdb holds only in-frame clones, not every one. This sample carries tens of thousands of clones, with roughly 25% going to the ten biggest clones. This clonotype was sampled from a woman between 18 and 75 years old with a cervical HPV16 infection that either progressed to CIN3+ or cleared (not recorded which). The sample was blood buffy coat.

The CDR3: CSARDRLSSTDTQYF. CDR3 DNA, as far as it was read: TGCAGTGCTAGAGATAGACTCTCTAGCACAGATACG. V usage is TRBV20-1 and J usage is TRBJ2-3; D unclear. Sequencing ends 3 residues short of the CDR3 end; the germline J gene provides the rest. The CDR3 spans 15 residues. Trimming cost V 0 bases and J 0 bases, with 10 bases left between them. The V gene's germline CDR1 is DFQATT and CDR2 SNEGSKA (reference sequence).